The clone carrying this T cell receptor (beta chain) was counted only a few times. TCRdb keeps only in-frame clones here, not all; method: immunoSEQ multiplex PCR. Altogether roughly 250,000 clones are present, more than 90% being singletons, with the ten largest covering approximately 2.5%. This sample is part of a study of blood T cell repertoires in COVID-19. Study-wide background: Sources were T cells, B-cell-depleted T cells, or PBMCs; the material itself was cDNA or gDNA.

Germline trimming cut 5 bases from V and 2 bases from J; bases unmatched to any gene: 15. The length of the CDR3 is 19 residues. Germline V gene data show CDR1 as MDHEN and CDR2 as SYDVKM. Sequencing was carried out using peripheral blood. The chain has TRBV28 and TRBJ2-6, with 7 bases that match TRBD1. The source of this sequence is a young adult with COVID-19, enrolled during active disease. Here the CDR3 reads CASSLPPGQWWAGANVLTF. Here the CDR3 DNA reads TGTGCCAGCAGTCTGCCCCCGGGACAGTGGTGGGCTGGGGCCAACGTCCTGACTTTC.